The 28 T cell receptor beta chains reported below all come from one sample, sequenced in a study of T cell changes during pregnancy in multiple sclerosis. The method was immunoSEQ multiplex PCR; TCRdb's version includes in-frame clones alone and lacks a portion of them. The sample lists 35,000 to 55,000 clones, 80% to 95% occurring once. The sequencing sample was made of peripheral blood. These receptors all stem from a female donor with multiple sclerosis, enrolled in a pregnancy study.

The rearrangement uses TRBV5-4 and TRBJ2-6; no reliable D call. This CDR3 region has 15 residues. Germline loops: CDR1 SGHNT, CDR2 YYREEE (reference sequence). Trimming pared 0 bases from V and 0 bases from J, leaving 4 bases between. CDR3 in DNA: TGTGCCAGCAGCTTGGACAGCTCTGGGGCCAACGTCCTGACTTTC. It encodes CASSLDSSGANVLTF.

CDR3 sequence (DNA): TGTGCCAGCAGCTTATTGTCAGGACGGACCGGGGAGCTGTTTTTT. Its protein is CASSLLSGRTGELFF. The chain couples TRBV7-9 to TRBJ2-2; D gene ambiguous. Trimming removed 2 bases from V and 5 bases from J, with 12 bases in between. The CDR3 spans 15 residues. Germline V gene lookup returns CDR1 SEHNR and CDR2 FQNEAQ (reference sequence).

The V call is TRBV10-3, the J call TRBJ2-7; weak D call: TRBD2 (6 bases). The germline V gene encodes CDR1 ENHRY and CDR2 SYGVKD. V dropped 5 bases and J dropped 4 bases, with 12 bases sitting between them. This CDR3 is 13 amino acids long. CDR3 region: CAISRDSSYEQYF. DNA for the CDR3: TGTGCCATCAGTCGGGACTCATCATACGAGCAGTACTTC.

The genes are TRBV6-1 and TRBJ1-4; tentative D call: TRBD1 (6 bases). The CDR3 length is 15 residues. Between the trimmed V and J ends, which lost 6 bases and 10 bases, there was a span of 21 bases. Germline lookup yields CDR1 MNHNS and CDR2 SASEGT. The CDR3 here is CASRAPGHERGKLFF. CDR3 nucleotide sequence: TGTGCCAGCAGGGCACCGGGACACGAGAGAGGAAAACTGTTTTTT.

The chain employs TRBV5-1 and TRBJ1-2; D not certain. Germline lookup yields CDR1 SGHRS and CDR2 YFSETQ. CDR3 length: 17 residues. The V gene lost 4 bases and the J gene lost 3 bases, with 22 bases spanning the gap. The CDR3 sequence is CASSRAGSLKADYGYTF. As DNA, the CDR3 is TGCGCCAGCAGCCGTGCCGGGAGCTTAAAAGCTGACTATGGCTACACCTTC.

This clone was observed a single time. The chain employs TRBV9 and TRBJ2-1; D is uncertain. From germline, CDR1 is SGDLS and CDR2 YYNGEE. The V gene lost 0 bases and the J gene lost 1 base, with 8 bases spanning the gap. The CDR3 has 15 residues. The CDR3 DNA reads TGTGCCAGCAGCGTAGGGGCTGAGTCCTACAATGAGCAGTTCTTC. It yields the protein CASSVGAESYNEQFF. The complete variable domain, with remaining parts taken from reference TRBV9 and TRBJ2-1, reads DSGVTQTPKHLITATGQRVTLRCSPRSGDLSVYWYQQSLDQGLQFLIQYYNGEERAKGNILERFSAQQFPDLHSELNLSSLELGDSALYFCASSVGAESYNEQFFGPGTRLTVL.

The rearrangement joins TRBV4-1 to TRBJ2-7, with D perhaps being TRBD1 or TRBD2 (5 bases each). CDR1 is MGHRA, CDR2 YSYEKL, per germline. CDR3 length equals 15 residues. V dropped 3 bases and J dropped 2 bases, with 14 bases sitting between them. The CDR3 DNA follows: TGCGCCAGCAGCCACTGGAAGGGACGGACCTACGAGCAGTACTTC. Translation: CASSHWKGRTYEQYF.

V and J are TRBV6-5 and TRBJ2-7; D may be TRBD1 or TRBD2 (6 bases each). CDR3 length: 15 residues. Between the trimmed V and J ends, which lost 2 bases and 0 bases, there was a span of 11 bases. Germline-derived CDR1 and CDR2 are MNHEY and SVGAGI. CDR3 sequence (DNA): TGTGCCAGCAGTTACGGGGCGGGACACTCCTACGAGCAGTACTTC. Protein sequence: CASSYGAGHSYEQYF.

The V gene is TRBV7-2, the J gene TRBJ2-7; 7 bases line up with TRBD2. Germline CDR1 SGHTA, CDR2 FQGNSA. The V segment lost 1 base and the J segment 5 bases; nucleotides outside the gene matches: 8. CDR3 length: 15 amino acids. The DNA for the CDR3 is TGTGCCAGCAGCTTAGACGCGGGAGCAAGGAACGAGCAGTACTTC. This translates into CASSLDAGARNEQYF.

V and J are TRBV28 and TRBJ2-6; D perhaps matches TRBD1 (6 bases). Germline CDR1 and CDR2: MDHEN and SYDVKM. Trimming stripped 6 bases from V and 0 bases from J, with 18 bases between. CDR3 length: 18 residues. The CDR3 loop is CASSLRVGTLSGANVLTF. DNA of the CDR3: TGTGCCAGCAGCCTCAGGGTTGGGACACTCTCTGGGGCCAACGTCCTGACTTTC.

Notes on this clone: Within the sample, other DNA sequences also encode this same CDR3. The CDR3 here is CASSLEGNEQYF. The CDR3 DNA reads as TGTGCCAGCAGCTTAGAGGGCAACGAGCAGTACTTC. The chain recombines TRBV13 with TRBJ2-7; D remains unclear. CDR3 length equals 12 residues. V lost 1 base, J lost 5 bases, and 6 bases lay in between. CDR1 is PRHDT and CDR2 is FYEKMQ in the germline V gene (reference sequence).

V usage is TRBV6-1 and J usage is TRBJ1-1; perhaps TRBD1 as D (5 bases). V shed 4 bases and J shed 2 bases, with 14 bases lying between them. The CDR3 sequence is 15 residues long. CDR1 is MNHNS, CDR2 SASEGT, per germline. The CDR3 here is CASSVGGERNTEAFF. The CDR3 nucleotides are TGTGCCAGCAGTGTTGGGGGGGAAAGAAACACTGAAGCTTTCTTT.

The chain links TRBV9 to TRBJ2-1; no clear D gene. The CDR3 runs to 13 residues. The V end lost 0 bases, the J end lost 9 bases, and 10 bases lay between the germline ends. Germline lookup yields CDR1 SGDLS and CDR2 YYNGEE. CDR3 DNA sequence: TGTGCCAGCAGCGTAGGGCCAATGGGTGAGCAGTTCTTC. This codes for CASSVGPMGEQFF. The whole variable domain, remainder taken from reference TRBV9 and TRBJ2-1, is DSGVTQTPKHLITATGQRVTLRCSPRSGDLSVYWYQQSLDQGLQFLIQYYNGEERAKGNILERFSAQQFPDLHSELNLSSLELGDSALYFCASSVGPMGEQFFGPGTRLTVL.

The rearrangement uses TRBV7-6 and TRBJ2-7, with 12 bases fitting TRBD2. V lost 0 bases and J lost 0; bases outside the gene matches: 0. Germline CDR1 is SGHVS and CDR2 is FNYEAQ. The CDR3 covers 16 residues. The CDR3 sequence is CASSLATSGSSYEQYF. The DNA for the CDR3 is TGTGCCAGCAGCTTAGCGACTAGCGGGAGCTCCTACGAGCAGTACTTC.

The chain links TRBV7-2 to TRBJ2-1; TRBD2 aligns across 8 bases. The CDR3 totals 15 residues. Germline trimming cut 5 bases from V and 6 bases from J; bases unmatched to any gene: 9. Germline lookup yields CDR1 SGHTA and CDR2 FQGNSA. The CDR3 nucleotides read TGTGCCAGCAGCCACTCTAGCGGGTCCCCCAATGAGCAGTTCTTC. Translation: CASSHSSGSPNEQFF.

This clone was counted a single time. The rearrangement joins TRBV6-5 to TRBJ2-7; no firm D call. Germline V gene sequence: CDR1 MNHEY, CDR2 SVGAGI. This CDR3 comprises 13 residues. V lost 0 bases and J 6 bases, leaving 9 bases between the germline ends. CDR3 in DNA: TGTGCCAGCAGTTACTCGACTGGGTCCGAGCAGTACTTC. This sequence encodes CASSYSTGSEQYF.

The V call is TRBV19, the J call TRBJ2-5, with 7 bases identical to TRBD2. The CDR3 extends over 15 amino acids. The J segment lost 1 base and the V segment lost 1 base, leaving 3 bases of the junction unmatched. Germline-derived CDR1 and CDR2 are LNHDA and SQIVND (reference sequence). This CDR3 reads CASSIAGRAQETQYF. In DNA form, the CDR3 reads TGTGCCAGTAGTATAGCTGGGAGGGCCCAAGAGACCCAGTACTTC.

This chain connects TRBV5-6 to TRBJ2-7; D ambiguous. Germline V CDR1 and CDR2: SGHDT, YYEEEE. The CDR3 extends over 11 amino acids. Trimming pared 3 bases from V and 4 bases from J, leaving 5 bases between. The CDR3 here is CASSSIYEQYF. DNA of the CDR3: TGTGCCAGCAGCTCGATATACGAGCAGTACTTC.

The genes are TRBV11-2 and TRBJ2-7, with TRBD1 identical over 9 bases. The germline V gene has CDR1 SGHAT and CDR2 FQNNGV. The J segment lost 3 bases and the V segment lost 4 bases, leaving 7 bases of the junction unmatched. The CDR3 runs 15 residues. The CDR3 reads CASSYHRGPDYEQYF. The CDR3, as DNA: TGTGCCAGCAGCTATCACAGGGGGCCGGACTACGAGCAGTACTTC.

V and J are TRBV7-2 and TRBJ2-7; unclear D gene. V lost 5 bases to trimming and J lost 3 bases, with 14 bases between them. This CDR3 is built from 14 residues. Germline V lookup: CDR1 SGHTA, CDR2 FQGNSA. CDR3 loop: CASSPGSPRYEQYF. Here the CDR3 DNA reads TGTGCCAGCAGCCCCGGATCCCCCCGCTACGAGCAGTACTTC.

The chain carries TRBV19 and TRBJ2-2, with TRBD2 identical over 12 bases. Germline V gene sequence: CDR1 LNHDA, CDR2 SQIVND (reference sequence). V shed 7 bases, J shed 0 bases, and the junction held 6 bases outside the gene matches. The CDR3 totals 17 residues. CDR3 sequence (DNA): TGTGCCAGTAAGGGGCTAGCGGGAGGGACGAACACCGGGGAGCTGTTTTTT. Encoded protein: CASKGLAGGTNTGELFF.

The chain employs TRBV19 and TRBJ1-2, with 8 bases identical to TRBD1. This CDR3 contains 15 residues. After removal of 10 bases from V and 4 bases from J, the junction contained 14 bases not matched to a gene. The germline gives CDR1 LNHDA, CDR2 SQIVND (reference sequence). The DNA of the CDR3 is TGTGCCACCGCTTCCGGGCCAGGGGGCGTCTATGGCTACACCTTC. Translation gives CATASGPGGVYGYTF. Drawing the rest from reference TRBV19 and TRBJ1-2, the complete variable domain is DGGITQSPKYLFRKEGQNVTLSCEQNLNHDAMYWYRQDPGQGLRLIYYSQIVNDFQKGDIAEGYSVSREKKESFPLTVTSAQKNPTAFYLCATASGPGGVYGYTFGSGTRLTVV.

The CDR3 sequence is CASSVGVSGSQETQYF. CDR3 in DNA: TGTGCCAGCAGCGTAGGTGTTAGCGGGAGCCAAGAGACCCAGTACTTC. The rearrangement joins TRBV9 to TRBJ2-5, with TRBD2 identical over 9 bases. J was trimmed by 1 base and V by 0 bases; bases with no gene match: 4. CDR1 and CDR2 (germline): SGDLS, YYNGEE. The CDR3 is 16 residues long.

J is TRBJ2-1 and V is TRBV4-1; 7 bases match TRBD2. This CDR3 spans 15 amino acids. V shed 1 base, J shed 3 bases, and the junction held 3 bases outside the gene matches. CDR1 is MGHRA, CDR2 YSYEKL, per germline. CDR3 DNA: TGCGCCAGCAGCCAAGGACTAGCAGGCTACAATGAGCAGTTCTTC. It codes for CASSQGLAGYNEQFF.

The chain is built from TRBV29-1 and TRBJ1-1, with D perhaps matching TRBD1 (5 bases). The CDR3 is 14 amino acids. V was pared by 6 bases and J by 1 base, with 15 bases between. Germline V gene lookup returns CDR1 SQVTM and CDR2 ANQGSEA. CDR3 DNA: TGCAGCGTCCGCCCGCGGGGACCGAACACTGAAGCTTTCTTT. Translating gives CSVRPRGPNTEAFF.

The rearrangement joins TRBV6-1 to TRBJ2-7; D perhaps matches TRBD2 (5 bases). The CDR3 loop spans 14 amino acids. Trimming stripped 5 bases from V and 5 bases from J, with 16 bases between. Germline CDR1 and CDR2: MNHNS and SASEGT. The CDR3 nucleotides are TGTGCCAGCAGTTTGGTCCCTAGCCGCCACGAGCAGTACTTC. It specifies CASSLVPSRHEQYF.

The chain combines TRBV5-8 with TRBJ2-7, with D tentatively TRBD1 (6 bases). CDR3 length: 14 amino acids. V was clipped by 0 bases and J by 4 bases, with 11 bases between them. The germline V gene encodes CDR1 SGHTS and CDR2 YDEGEE. The CDR3 nucleotides read TGTGCCAGCAGCTTGGAGGGGGAATCTTACGAGCAGTACTTC. Protein: CASSLEGESYEQYF.

The J gene is TRBJ1-3, the V gene TRBV5-1, with D possibly TRBD1 on 5 matching bases. This CDR3 is built from 15 residues. Germline CDR1 and CDR2: SGHRS and YFSETQ. V lost 0 bases, J lost 5 bases, and 12 bases lay in between. The CDR3 DNA sequence: TGCGCCAGCAGCTTGGGCGGTACGGGGCGAAACACCATATATTTT. Translated: CASSLGGTGRNTIYF.